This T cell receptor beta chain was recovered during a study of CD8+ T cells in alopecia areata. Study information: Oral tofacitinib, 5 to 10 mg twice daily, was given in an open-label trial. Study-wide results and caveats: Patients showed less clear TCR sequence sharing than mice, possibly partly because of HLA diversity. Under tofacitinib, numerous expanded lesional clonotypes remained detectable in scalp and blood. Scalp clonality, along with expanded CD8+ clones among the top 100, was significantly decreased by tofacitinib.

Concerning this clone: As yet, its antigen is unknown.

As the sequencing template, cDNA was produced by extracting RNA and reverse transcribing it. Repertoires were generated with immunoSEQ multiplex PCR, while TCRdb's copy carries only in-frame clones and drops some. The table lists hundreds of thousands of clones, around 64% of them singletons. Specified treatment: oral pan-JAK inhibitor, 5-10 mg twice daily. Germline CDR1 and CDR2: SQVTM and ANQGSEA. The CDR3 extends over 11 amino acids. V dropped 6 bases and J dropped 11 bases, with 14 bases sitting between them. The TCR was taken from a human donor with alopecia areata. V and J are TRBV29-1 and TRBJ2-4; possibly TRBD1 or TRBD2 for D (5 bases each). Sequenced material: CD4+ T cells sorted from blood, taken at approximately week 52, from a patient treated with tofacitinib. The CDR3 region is CSVDIGAVQYF. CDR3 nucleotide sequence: TGCAGCGTGGACATCGGGGCAGTTCAGTACTTC.